A single sample gave rise to the 30 T cell receptor beta chains below, sequenced in a study of blood T cell repertoires in COVID-19. Data came from immunoSEQ multiplex PCR; TCRdb stores just in-frame clones and leaves some out. The data contain around 300,000 clones, roughly nine tenths of them singletons. Sequencing was performed on PBMCs or T cells enriched from blood (not recorded which). All receptors come from a woman under 30 who had recovered from COVID-19.

V is TRBV5-6 and J is TRBJ1-1, with 12 bases aligning to TRBD1. CDR1 is SGHDT and CDR2 is YYEEEE in the germline V gene. The CDR3 length is 15 residues. Trimming cost V 8 bases and J 0 bases; bases outside gene matches: 5. The CDR3 sequence: CASYRDRGLNTEAFF. CDR3 DNA sequence: TGTGCCAGTTACCGGGACAGGGGGCTGAACACTGAAGCTTTCTTT.

The chain employs TRBV7-9 and TRBJ2-3; 11 bases agree with TRBD2. The germline V gene has CDR1 SEHNR and CDR2 FQNEAQ (reference sequence). The CDR3 contains 15 residues. The trim removed 5 bases at V and 11 bases at J, leaving 12 bases unmatched. The CDR3 DNA reads TGTGCCAGCAGCAATCTGGCTAGCGGGGGGCTTAAGCAGTATTTT. Translation gives CASSNLASGGLKQYF.

The J gene is TRBJ1-2, the V gene TRBV10-3; maybe TRBD1 (6 bases). Per the germline V gene, CDR1 is ENHRY and CDR2 is SYGVKD. V was shortened by 5 bases and J by 3 bases, with 16 bases between the two germline ends. The CDR3 is made up of 15 amino acids. The CDR3 DNA reads as TGTGCCATCAGTCCTACAGGGAATCTGGACTATGGCTACACCTTC. This sequence encodes CAISPTGNLDYGYTF.

The rearrangement uses TRBV4-1 and TRBJ1-6; D unclear. The V end lost 0 bases, the J end lost 10 bases, and 16 bases lay between the germline ends. Germline CDR1 reads MGHRA; CDR2 reads YSYEKL. CDR3 size: 16 residues. DNA for the CDR3: TGCGCCAGCAGCCAAGATAAAGGCGGCTTGAGGTCACCCCTCCACTTT. Translated, it gives CASSQDKGGLRSPLHF.

The genes are TRBV5-1 and TRBJ2-2, with D possibly matching TRBD1 (6 bases). Germline lookup yields CDR1 SGHRS and CDR2 YFSETQ. The CDR3 length is 15 residues. V was pared by 2 bases and J by 0 bases, with 8 bases between. The CDR3 loop reads CASSFDRSNTGELFF. CDR3 in DNA: TGCGCCAGCAGCTTTGACAGGTCGAACACCGGGGAGCTGTTTTTT.

This chain joins TRBV4-1 and TRBJ2-1, with D maybe TRBD2 (6 bases). Trimming pared 5 bases from V and 6 bases from J, leaving 17 bases between. There are 15 residues in the CDR3. From germline, CDR1 is MGHRA and CDR2 YSYEKL. The CDR3 DNA reads as TGCGCCAGCAGCATTAGCGGTGTTATGTCCAATGAGCAGTTCTTC. This encodes CASSISGVMSNEQFF.

This chain uses TRBV4-1 with TRBJ1-3; the D is unclear. The CDR3 runs 15 residues. From germline, CDR1 is MGHRA and CDR2 YSYEKL. The germline V and J ends were trimmed by 0 bases and 2 bases, with 8 bases remaining between them. The CDR3 loop is CASSQDPVPGNTIYF. The CDR3 bases are TGCGCCAGCAGCCAAGACCCCGTCCCTGGAAACACCATATATTTT.

The CDR3 DNA is TGTGCCAGCACCGGTAGCGGGGGGGTGGGAGAGACCCAGTACTTC. Translating it yields CASTGSGGVGETQYF. The rearrangement uses TRBV6-5 and TRBJ2-5, with 11 bases identical to TRBD2. Trimming removed 7 bases from V and 4 bases from J; junction bases left unmatched: 8. Germline loops: CDR1 MNHEY, CDR2 SVGAGI. The CDR3 runs 15 residues.

The CDR3, as DNA: TGTGCCAGCAGCCCTATGTCCCCGAGCTCCTACGAGCAGTACTTC. Its protein is CASSPMSPSSYEQYF. The V gene is TRBV11-2, the J gene TRBJ2-7; D call uncertain. Per germline, CDR1 SGHAT and CDR2 FQNNGV. Trimming took 5 bases from V and 0 from J, leaving 14 bases between them. This CDR3 has 15 amino acids. The full variable domain, its missing parts supplied by reference TRBV11-2 and TRBJ2-7, is EAGVAQSPRYKIIEKRQSVAFWCNPISGHATLYWYQQILGQGPKLLIQFQNNGVVDDSQLPKDRFSAERLKGVDSTLKIQPAKLEDSAVYLCASSPMSPSSYEQYFGPGTRLTVT.

The chain is built from TRBV10-2 and TRBJ1-3; TRBD1 aligns across 7 bases. The CDR3 is 15 residues long. V gave up 6 bases and J gave up 4 bases; unmatched junction bases: 9. The germline V gene has CDR1 WSHSY and CDR2 SAAADI. Written as DNA, the CDR3 is TGCGCCAGCAGCGCAGGGGGTTCTTCCGGAAACACCATATATTTT. Translated, it gives CASSAGGSSGNTIYF.

This chain uses TRBV18 with TRBJ1-4, with D unclear. Deletions cut 0 bases from V and 4 bases from J, with 9 bases between. The CDR3 loop spans 15 amino acids. Germline loops: CDR1 KGHSH, CDR2 LQKENI. The CDR3 reads CASSPPAQLNEKLFF. CDR3 bases: TGTGCCAGCTCACCACCGGCACAGCTTAATGAAAAACTGTTTTTT.

This clone was seen once. The chain employs TRBV5-1 and TRBJ2-5; 9 positions match TRBD2. Looked up from germline, CDR1 is SGHRS and CDR2 is YFSETQ. The V and J ends lost 3 bases and 5 bases, in that order; junction bases with no gene match: 14. The CDR3 has 17 amino acids. The CDR3 reads CASSSPCCGGAKETQYF. The DNA for the CDR3 is TGCGCCAGCAGCTCACCCTGTTGCGGGGGGGCCAAGGAGACCCAGTACTTC.

The chain has TRBV5-1 and TRBJ2-1; D is ambiguous. V was clipped by 3 bases and J by 4 bases, with 17 bases between them. The CDR3 totals 16 residues. The germline V gene encodes CDR1 SGHRS and CDR2 YFSETQ. CDR3 sequence (DNA): TGCGCCAGCAGCTATGCCGGCGGCCACCAGTACAATGAGCAGTTCTTC. Protein: CASSYAGGHQYNEQFF.

The V call is TRBV4-1, the J call TRBJ2-7; 10 nucleotides line up with TRBD1. The CDR3 runs to 16 residues. Germline V lookup: CDR1 MGHRA, CDR2 YSYEKL. Trimming at V came to 1 base and at J to 3 bases, leaving 6 bases not matched to a gene. The CDR3 reads CASSQVTGGSLYEQYF. In DNA form, the CDR3 reads TGCGCCAGCAGCCAAGTGACAGGGGGCTCCCTCTACGAGCAGTACTTC.

This chain joins TRBV9 and TRBJ1-1; D unclear. Germline-derived CDR1 and CDR2 are SGDLS and YYNGEE. CDR3 length: 13 amino acids. V was trimmed by 4 bases and J by 3 bases, leaving 10 bases between them. The CDR3 DNA is TGTGCCAGCAGCCCGACTGAGGACACTGAAGCTTTCTTT. Its translation is CASSPTEDTEAFF.

The genes are TRBV4-1 and TRBJ1-1; D is possibly TRBD1 (6 bases). V lost 0 bases and J 4 bases, leaving 9 bases between the germline ends. From germline, CDR1 is MGHRA and CDR2 YSYEKL. The CDR3 is made up of 14 amino acids. The CDR3 loop reads CASSQDARGTEAFF. The DNA for the CDR3 is TGCGCCAGCAGCCAAGATGCCAGGGGCACTGAAGCTTTCTTT.

The count of this clone is one. The chain has TRBV6-5 and TRBJ1-2; 9 positions match TRBD1. This CDR3 is 12 amino acids long. Germline assignment: CDR1 MNHEY and CDR2 SVGAGI. With 6 bases clipped from V and 7 bases from J, the junction kept 3 bases outside the gene matches. CDR3 nucleotide sequence: TGTGCCAGCAGATCGACAGGGGGTGGCTACACCTTC. Its protein product is CASRSTGGGYTF.

The chain recombines TRBV6-5 with TRBJ1-4; TRBD1 might be the D (6 bases). The CDR3 is 14 amino acids. From germline, CDR1 is MNHEY and CDR2 SVGAGI. V lost 0 bases, J lost 7 bases, and 9 bases lay in between. The CDR3 region has the DNA TGTGCCAGCAGTTACTCAGGGGGTGGTGAAAAACTGTTTTTT. Its translation is CASSYSGGGEKLFF.

DNA for the CDR3: TGCAGCGTTCAGGGGGTAACAGGGGGGAGCTACGAGCAGTACTTC. It specifies CSVQGVTGGSYEQYF. This chain links TRBV29-1 with TRBJ2-7, with 8 bases identical to TRBD1. The length of the CDR3 is 15 residues. The V gene's germline CDR1 is SQVTM and CDR2 ANQGSEA. J gave up 3 bases and V 5 bases, and 12 bases lay outside the gene matches.

This chain connects TRBV18 to TRBJ1-4; maybe TRBD1 (5 bases). The germline gives CDR1 KGHSH, CDR2 LQKENI. This CDR3 contains 12 residues. V was trimmed by 7 bases and J by 7 bases, leaving 10 bases between them. The CDR3 DNA follows: TGTGCCAGCTTTGACAGAACTGAAAAACTGTTTTTT. Residues: CASFDRTEKLFF.

The chain carries TRBV28 and TRBJ1-2; a possible D gene is TRBD1 (6 bases). Germline loops: CDR1 MDHEN, CDR2 SYDVKM. Trimming took off 4 bases at V and 1 base at J, with 10 bases between the two ends. This CDR3 region has 14 residues. CDR3: CASSYGQLNYGYTF. DNA for the CDR3: TGTGCCAGCAGTTACGGACAGCTTAACTATGGCTACACCTTC.

J is TRBJ1-5 and V is TRBV10-3; 8 bases match TRBD1. The length of the CDR3 is 18 residues. CDR1 ENHRY and CDR2 SYGVKD come from the germline V gene. With V trimmed by 0 bases and J by 1 base, 8 bases remained unmatched. This CDR3 is CAISESAAGGISNQPQHF. The CDR3 coding sequence is TGTGCCATCAGTGAGTCCGCGGCAGGGGGCATCAGCAATCAGCCCCAGCATTTT.

This chain links TRBV2 with TRBJ1-6; 8 nucleotides match TRBD1. Germline CDR1 reads SNHLY; CDR2 reads FYNNEI. V gave up 6 bases and J gave up 7 bases; unmatched junction bases: 8. The CDR3 has 15 residues. This CDR3 is CASSPGRTGNSPLHF. CDR3 in DNA: TGTGCCAGCAGCCCCGGAAGGACAGGGAATTCACCCCTCCACTTT.

The gene calls are TRBV28 and TRBJ1-1; no clear D gene. Germline values: CDR1 MDHEN, CDR2 SYDVKM. This CDR3 comprises 15 residues. V gave up 5 bases and J gave up 5 bases, with 18 bases separating them. CDR3 sequence: CASSPNSRGWTEAFF. In DNA, the CDR3 is TGTGCCAGCAGTCCTAACTCCCGGGGTTGGACTGAAGCTTTCTTT.

V is TRBV19 and J is TRBJ2-5; 9 nucleotides match TRBD1. CDR1 and CDR2 (germline): LNHDA, SQIVND (reference sequence). This CDR3 contains 13 residues. After removal of 6 bases from V and 4 bases from J, the junction contained 3 bases not matched to a gene. The CDR3 nucleotides read TGTGCCAGTAGCGGGACAGGGAGAGAGACCCAGTACTTC. This translates into CASSGTGRETQYF. The full variable domain, in which reference TRBV19 and TRBJ2-5 provide the parts outside the CDR3, is DGGITQSPKYLFRKEGQNVTLSCEQNLNHDAMYWYRQDPGQGLRLIYYSQIVNDFQKGDIAEGYSVSREKKESFPLTVTSAQKNPTAFYLCASSGTGRETQYFGPGTRLLVL.

With respect to this clone: The same CDR3 arises from other DNA sequences in this sample as well. The chain recombines TRBV7-9 with TRBJ2-7; D is ambiguous. Looked up from germline, CDR1 is SEHNR and CDR2 is FQNEAQ (reference sequence). V dropped 3 bases and J dropped 0 bases, with 6 bases sitting between them. The CDR3 is 13 amino acids. CDR3 in amino acids: CASSFPGSYEQYF. CDR3 coding DNA: TGTGCCAGCAGCTTTCCGGGCTCCTACGAGCAGTACTTC.

The chain recombines TRBV5-1 with TRBJ2-2; a weak D match, TRBD1 (7 bases). Germline V gene sequence: CDR1 SGHRS, CDR2 YFSETQ. V was trimmed by 6 bases and J by 7 bases, leaving 13 bases between them. The CDR3 length is 13 residues. CDR3 loop: CASTGGQIGELFF. The DNA of the CDR3 is TGCGCCAGCACAGGGGGGCAGATCGGGGAGCTGTTTTTT.

The J gene is TRBJ2-1, the V gene TRBV7-3, with 11 bases matching TRBD2. The CDR3 consists of 16 residues. From germline, CDR1 is SGHTA and CDR2 FQGTGA. With 0 bases clipped from V and 10 bases from J, the junction kept 8 bases outside the gene matches. Here the CDR3 DNA reads TGTGCCAGCAGCTTAACACGACTAGCGGGGCCCCAGGAGCAGTTCTTC. Amino acid sequence: CASSLTRLAGPQEQFF.

The genes are TRBV2 and TRBJ1-5, with unresolved D. The germline gives CDR1 SNHLY, CDR2 FYNNEI. Trimming removed 8 bases at V and 0 bases at J, with 8 bases between. The CDR3 length is 13 residues. The CDR3 DNA is TGTGCCAGCGGCAGTTCTAGCAATCAGCCCCAGCATTTT. As protein: CASGSSSNQPQHF.

This sequence joins TRBV4-1 and TRBJ2-2; TRBD2 matches 9 bases. Germline lookup yields CDR1 MGHRA and CDR2 YSYEKL. The V segment lost 4 bases and the J segment 1 base; nucleotides outside the gene matches: 10. CDR3 size: 18 residues. The CDR3 sequence: CASSPRGQAGGNTGELFF. The CDR3 nucleotides read TGCGCCAGCAGCCCCAGGGGACAAGCGGGGGGGAACACCGGGGAGCTGTTTTTT.